The 12 T cell receptor beta chains below come from one sample, sequenced in a study of OX40 agonist ivuxolimab in advanced cancers. Data came from immunoSEQ multiplex PCR; TCRdb stores just in-frame clones and leaves some out. The sample has approximately 88,000 clones, 70% to 90% seen once. Specimen: CD4+ or CD8+ T cells sorted from blood, collected in a trial of the OX40 agonist ivuxolimab. Receptor source: an adult with an advanced solid tumor such as melanoma, head and neck, liver or kidney cancer.

This clone was recorded a few times. The rearrangement joins TRBV19 to TRBJ1-5; D unresolved. Trimming removed 0 bases from V and 7 bases from J, with 10 bases in between. The germline V gene encodes CDR1 LNHDA and CDR2 SQIVND (reference sequence). The CDR3 has 14 amino acids. The CDR3 protein is CASSIEGSGQPQHF. CDR3 DNA sequence: TGTGCCAGTAGTATAGAAGGGTCCGGGCAGCCCCAGCATTTT. The full variable domain, its missing parts supplied by reference TRBV19 and TRBJ1-5, is DGGITQSPKYLFRKEGQNVTLSCEQNLNHDAMYWYRQDPGQGLRLIYYSQIVNDFQKGDIAEGYSVSREKKESFPLTVTSAQKNPTAFYLCASSIEGSGQPQHFGDGTRLSIL.

The gene calls are TRBV2 and TRBJ1-1; tentative D call: TRBD1 (5 bases). V shed 4 bases and J shed 5 bases, with 14 bases lying between them. The germline CDR1 and CDR2 sequences are SNHLY and FYNNEI. The CDR3 spans 14 residues. The CDR3 DNA is TGTGCCAGCAGTGGGGGACTTTGGGGGACTGAAGCTTTCTTT. This encodes CASSGGLWGTEAFF. The full variable domain, in which reference TRBV2 and TRBJ1-1 provide the parts outside the CDR3, is EPEVTQTPSHQVTQMGQEVILRCVPISNHLYFYWYRQILGQKVEFLVSFYNNEISEKSEIFDDQFSVERPDGSNFTLKIRSTKLEDSAMYFCASSGGLWGTEAFFGQGTRLTVV.

The gene calls are TRBV7-8 and TRBJ1-2; no definite D call. Per the germline V gene, CDR1 is SGHVS and CDR2 is FQNEAQ. V lost 3 bases and J 4 bases, leaving 27 bases between the germline ends. This CDR3 contains 19 residues. CDR3 in amino acids: CASSFAFSPGFSGGYGYTF. CDR3 in DNA: TGTGCCAGCAGCTTCGCCTTCTCCCCGGGGTTCTCAGGCGGCTATGGCTACACCTTC. Complete variable domain (other parts from reference TRBV7-8 and TRBJ1-2): GAGVSQSPRYKVAKRGQDVALRCDPISGHVSLFWYQQALGQGPEFLTYFQNEAQLDKSGLPSDRFFAERPEGSVSTLKIQRTQQEDSAVYLCASSFAFSPGFSGGYGYTFGSGTRLTVV.

The chain couples TRBV6-5 to TRBJ1-4; maybe TRBD1 (5 bases). In germline, CDR1 is MNHEY, CDR2 SVGAGI. V was trimmed by 5 bases and J by 10 bases, leaving 14 bases between them. CDR3 length: 13 residues. The CDR3 sequence: CASSLPGRGKLFF. In DNA form, the CDR3 reads TGTGCCAGCAGTCTCCCGGGGAGGGGAAAACTGTTTTTT.

The J gene is TRBJ2-1, the V gene TRBV18; 9 nucleotides agree with TRBD2. Germline trimming cut 5 bases from V and 3 bases from J; bases unmatched to any gene: 8. Germline CDR1 KGHSH, CDR2 LQKENI. CDR3 length equals 16 residues. The CDR3: CASSTRALAGYNEQFF. Here the CDR3 DNA reads TGTGCCAGCTCAACCAGGGCACTAGCGGGCTACAATGAGCAGTTCTTC. The full variable domain, with the rest looked up from reference TRBV18 and TRBJ2-1, is NAGVMQNPRHLVRRRGQEARLRCSPMKGHSHVYWYRQLPEEGLKFMVYLQKENIIDESGMPKERFSAEFPKEGPSILRIQQVVRGDSAAYFCASSTRALAGYNEQFFGPGTRLTVL.

This clone was detected a few times. The chain is built from TRBV6-6 and TRBJ1-5; D gene uncertain. The length of the CDR3 is 13 residues. Deletions cut 6 bases from V and 6 bases from J, with 12 bases between. Germline-derived CDR1 and CDR2 are MNHNY and SVGAGI (reference sequence). CDR3 loop: CASSYDGAQPQHF. CDR3 DNA: TGTGCCAGCAGCTACGACGGCGCTCAGCCCCAGCATTTT.

The V and J genes are TRBV7-9 and TRBJ2-1; no firm D call. The V end was cut by 5 bases, the J end by 0 bases, with 8 bases between. The CDR3 has 14 residues. CDR1 and CDR2 from the germline V gene are SEHNR and FQNEAQ (reference sequence). The CDR3 sequence is CASSVFSSYNEQFF. Here the CDR3 DNA reads TGTGCCAGCAGCGTGTTTAGCTCCTACAATGAGCAGTTCTTC. Using reference TRBV7-9 and TRBJ2-1 for the parts outside the CDR3, the full variable domain is DTGVSQNPRHKITKRGQNVTFRCDPISEHNRLYWYRQTLGQGPEFLTYFQNEAQLEKSRLLSDRFSAERPKGSFSTLEIQRTEQGDSAMYLCASSVFSSYNEQFFGPGTRLTVL.

The V and J genes are TRBV28 and TRBJ1-1; no clear D. The CDR3 extends over 13 amino acids. V was cut by 3 bases and J by 0 bases, with 5 bases left in between. Germline CDR1 is MDHEN and CDR2 is SYDVKM. CDR3 DNA sequence: TGTGCCAGCAGTTTGCCCGTGAACACTGAAGCTTTCTTT. Its translation is CASSLPVNTEAFF.

V is TRBV5-1 and J is TRBJ1-1; 7 bases align to TRBD1. After removal of 4 bases from V and 0 bases from J, the junction contained 6 bases not matched to a gene. The CDR3 length is 15 residues. Germline V gene data show CDR1 as SGHRS and CDR2 as YFSETQ. The CDR3 reads CASSHLQGMNTEAFF. The CDR3 nucleotides read TGCGCCAGCAGCCACCTACAGGGGATGAACACTGAAGCTTTCTTT.

This clone came up once. The rearrangement uses TRBV5-8 and TRBJ1-5; D is unresolved. There are 13 residues in the CDR3. Per germline, CDR1 SGHTS and CDR2 YDEGEE. Trimming shortened V by 5 bases and J by 2 bases, and 8 bases separated the two germline ends. CDR3 DNA sequence: TGTGCCAGCAGGAACATGGGCAATCAGCCCCAGCATTTT. Translated: CASRNMGNQPQHF.

This chain connects TRBV6-1 to TRBJ1-1; D unresolved. Germline V CDR1 and CDR2: MNHNS, SASEGT. Between the trimmed V and J ends, which lost 2 bases and 8 bases, there was a span of 3 bases. There are 10 residues in the CDR3. CDR3 amino acids: CASSESEAFF. The CDR3 DNA is TGTGCCAGCAGTGAATCGGAAGCTTTCTTT.

This clone was seen only once. The V gene is TRBV2, the J gene TRBJ2-3; D unclear. Trimming pared 1 base from V and 3 bases from J, leaving 8 bases between. The CDR3 contains 14 residues. The germline gives CDR1 SNHLY, CDR2 FYNNEI. CDR3 sequence: CASSEGVGTDTQYF. CDR3 bases: TGTGCCAGCAGTGAAGGGGTAGGGACAGATACGCAGTATTTT.